The entry below describes one T cell receptor (beta chain). Its antigen remains unidentified. V lost 4 bases to trimming and J lost 7 bases, with 22 bases between them. The CDR3 loop spans 16 amino acids. CDR1 LNHNV and CDR2 YYDKDF come from the germline V gene (reference sequence). These data belong to a study of T cells in localized non-small cell lung cancer. Findings and limits, study-wide: Longer overall survival accompanied higher blood T cell density.

Sequenced by immunoSEQ multiplex PCR; TCRdb stores in-frame clones only, minus some. In the table there are some 37,000 clones, more than 85% of which are singletons. The source of this sequence is a man between 18 and 49 years old with stage I lung adenocarcinoma. The sequencing here drew on peripheral blood, taken before any cancer treatment. The genes are TRBV15 and TRBJ1-2; weak D call: TRBD1 (6 bases). The CDR3 bases are TGTGCCACCAGCAAAGGCGCGACAGGTTCGGGAGGTGGCTACACCTTC. Residues: CATSKGATGSGGGYTF.